Following are 10 T cell receptor beta chains from one sample sequenced in a study of T cell responses to AZD1222 COVID-19 vaccine. Assay used: immunoSEQ multiplex PCR; TCRdb lists only in-frame clones, some missing. The sample has around 94,000 clones, about 88% seen once; the top ten hold around 5%. Sequenced here: peripheral blood, sampled on day 0 of AZD1222 vaccination. These receptors all stem from an adult in good health.

The chain combines TRBV7-2 with TRBJ2-1; 9 bases align to TRBD1. Germline assignment: CDR1 SGHTA and CDR2 FQGNSA. The J segment lost 3 bases and the V segment lost 4 bases, leaving 1 base of the junction unmatched. The CDR3 loop spans 14 amino acids. The CDR3 region is CASSWGQGYNEQFF. CDR3 coding DNA: TGTGCCAGCAGCTGGGGACAGGGCTACAATGAGCAGTTCTTC. The full variable domain, in which reference TRBV7-2 and TRBJ2-1 provide the parts outside the CDR3, is GAGVSQSPSNKVTEKGKDVELRCDPISGHTALYWYRQSLGQGLEFLIYFQGNSAPDKSGLPSDRFSAERTGGSVSTLTIQRTQQEDSAVYLCASSWGQGYNEQFFGPGTRLTVL.

The rearrangement links TRBV14 to TRBJ1-2; D remains ambiguous. Trimming removed 1 base from V and 3 bases from J, with 12 bases in between. The V gene's germline CDR1 is SGHDN and CDR2 FVKESK. The CDR3 consists of 15 residues. The CDR3 DNA reads as TGTGCCAGCAGCCAAGTCTCTGGGATCGACTATGGCTACACCTTC. This gives the protein CASSQVSGIDYGYTF.

The chain combines TRBV19 with TRBJ2-1; possibly TRBD2 for D (5 bases). The CDR3 totals 14 residues. Trimming left V 5 bases short and J 0 bases short, with 8 bases between. The V gene's germline CDR1 is LNHDA and CDR2 SQIVND (reference sequence). This chain's CDR3 is CASSFTSSYNEQFF. The CDR3 DNA is TGTGCCAGTAGTTTTACTAGCTCCTACAATGAGCAGTTCTTC.

J is TRBJ1-4 and V is TRBV19; D gene uncertain. V was shortened by 6 bases and J by 10 bases, with 15 bases between the two germline ends. This CDR3 is 13 amino acids long. Germline lookup yields CDR1 LNHDA and CDR2 SQIVND (reference sequence). CDR3 residues: CASSNSVSGKLFF. DNA of the CDR3: TGTGCCAGTAGCAACAGCGTAAGTGGAAAACTGTTTTTT.

This clone has a single count. This sequence joins TRBV15 and TRBJ1-5; the D gene is possibly TRBD1 (5 bases). The V end lost 0 bases, the J end lost 3 bases, and 12 bases lay between the germline ends. CDR3 length: 16 residues. Per germline, CDR1 LNHNV and CDR2 YYDKDF (reference sequence). In nucleotides, the CDR3 is TGTGCCACCAGCAGAGATGGGGGAGGATTCAATCAGCCCCAGCATTTT. It is translated as CATSRDGGGFNQPQHF.

The chain links TRBV4-3 to TRBJ2-3; 7 positions match TRBD1. CDR1 and CDR2 from the germline V gene are LGHNA and YSLEER. The CDR3 consists of 17 residues. The ends lost 2 bases at V and 1 base at J; junction bases unmatched: 9. CDR3 DNA: TGCGCCAGCAGCCAACGACCTCCGACAGGGCGCACAGATACGCAGTATTTT. It encodes CASSQRPPTGRTDTQYF.

The genes are TRBV7-9 and TRBJ2-5; D not resolved. The CDR3 has 13 residues. The V gene lost 4 bases and the J gene lost 2 bases, with 8 bases spanning the gap. Germline-derived CDR1 and CDR2 are SEHNR and FQNEAQ (reference sequence). For the CDR3, the DNA is TGTGCCAGCAGCTGGACGGCACAAGAGACCCAGTACTTC. Residues: CASSWTAQETQYF.

The chain couples TRBV6-5 to TRBJ2-2, with D perhaps TRBD2 (5 bases). Germline-derived CDR1 and CDR2 are MNHEY and SVGAGI. The CDR3 is made up of 15 amino acids. The V end was cut by 4 bases, the J end by 1 base, with 10 bases between. As DNA, the CDR3 is TGTGCCAGCAGTTCCGGGATCCAGAACACCGGGGAGCTGTTTTTT. It yields the protein CASSSGIQNTGELFF.

This clone has just one count. J is TRBJ2-1 and V is TRBV4-1, with 10 positions matching TRBD2. The CDR3 is made up of 22 amino acids. Germline V lookup: CDR1 MGHRA, CDR2 YSYEKL. J lost 9 bases, V lost 4 bases, and 30 bases had no gene match. CDR3 nucleotides: TGCGCCAGCAGCCCGGCTGTGCCCTTGGCCCGCCCTGGGCTAGCGGGAGTAAGTGAGCAGTTCTTC. It translates to CASSPAVPLARPGLAGVSEQFF.

Concerning this clone: The junction shows a germline mismatch at one end, possibly a read error. The chain joins TRBV5-1 to TRBJ2-3; 9 bases fit TRBD2. The CDR3 consists of 13 residues. Looked up from germline, CDR1 is SGHRS and CDR2 is YFSETQ. CDR3 sequence reads: CASRLAGADTQYF. DNA for the CDR3: TGCGCCAGCCGCTTAGCGGGGGCAGATACGCAGTATTTT. The entire variable domain, with the rest obtained from reference TRBV5-1 and TRBJ2-3, is as follows: KAGVTQTPRYLIKTRGQQVTLSCSPISGHRSVSWYQQTPGQGLQFLFEYFSETQRNKGNFPGRFSGRQFSNSRSEMNVSTLELGDSALYLCASRLAGADTQYFGPGTRLTVL.